Only a few counts were recorded for the clone carrying this T cell receptor (beta chain). This sample is part of a study of technical replicates of blood from a handful of donors. Repertoires were generated with immunoSEQ multiplex PCR, while TCRdb's copy carries only in-frame clones and drops some. The sample yields tens of thousands of clones, 75% to 95% seen once. The V and J ends lost 7 bases and 8 bases respectively, with 12 bases between them. The germline CDR1 and CDR2 sequences are DFQATT and SNEGSKA (reference sequence). The CDR3 consists of 11 residues. Source material: T cells isolated from PBMCs. V usage is TRBV20-1 and J usage is TRBJ2-1; unclear D gene. The TCR originated in a human donor in good health. Some clones in this sample may be carry-over from other donors' samples. CDR3 residues: CSVNTFYEQFF. DNA of the CDR3: TGCAGTGTCAACACCTTTTATGAGCAGTTCTTC.